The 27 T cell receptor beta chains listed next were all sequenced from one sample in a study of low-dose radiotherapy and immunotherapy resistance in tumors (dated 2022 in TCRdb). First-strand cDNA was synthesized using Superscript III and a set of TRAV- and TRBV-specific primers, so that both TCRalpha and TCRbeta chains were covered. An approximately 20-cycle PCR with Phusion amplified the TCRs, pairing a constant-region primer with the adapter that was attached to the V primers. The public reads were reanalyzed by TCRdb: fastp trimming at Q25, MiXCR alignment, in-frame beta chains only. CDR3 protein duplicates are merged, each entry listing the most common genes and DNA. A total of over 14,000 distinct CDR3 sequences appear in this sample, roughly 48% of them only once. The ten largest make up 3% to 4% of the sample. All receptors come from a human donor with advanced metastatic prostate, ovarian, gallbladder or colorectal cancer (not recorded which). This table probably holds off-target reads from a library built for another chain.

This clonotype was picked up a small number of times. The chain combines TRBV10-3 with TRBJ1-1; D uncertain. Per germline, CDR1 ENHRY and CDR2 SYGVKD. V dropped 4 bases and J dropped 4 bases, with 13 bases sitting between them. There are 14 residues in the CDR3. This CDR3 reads CAISATSAGTEAFF. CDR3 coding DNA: TGTGCCATCAGTGCAACATCCGCGGGCACTGAAGCTTTCTTT.

CDR3 protein: CASSPVGGLPDTQYF. CDR3 bases: TGTGCCAGCAGCCCCGTGGGGGGTTTGCCAGATACGCAGTATTTT. This chain connects TRBV7-9 to TRBJ2-3, with D perhaps matching TRBD2 (6 bases). Trimming left V 5 bases short and J 4 bases short, with 16 bases between. The germline V gene encodes CDR1 SEHNR and CDR2 FQNEAQ (reference sequence). CDR3 length equals 15 residues.

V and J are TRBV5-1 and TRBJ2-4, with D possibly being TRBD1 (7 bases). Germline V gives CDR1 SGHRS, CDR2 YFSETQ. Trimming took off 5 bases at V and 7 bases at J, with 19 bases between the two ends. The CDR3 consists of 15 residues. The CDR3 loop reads CASRTEGARVNIQYF. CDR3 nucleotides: TGCGCCAGCAGGACGGAGGGGGCGCGGGTCAACATTCAGTACTTC.

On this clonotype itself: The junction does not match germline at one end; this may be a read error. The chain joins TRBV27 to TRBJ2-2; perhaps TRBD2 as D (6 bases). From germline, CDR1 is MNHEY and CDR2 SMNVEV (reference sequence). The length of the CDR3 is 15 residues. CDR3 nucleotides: TGTGCCGCCTATCGGCCGGGAGTGGACACCGGGGAGCCGTTTTTT. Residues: CAAYRPGVDTGEPFF.

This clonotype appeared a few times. The CDR3 region is CASSLSSSGRGWDEQFF. CDR3 bases: TGTGCCAGCAGCTTATCTTCCTCGGGGAGGGGCTGGGATGAGCAGTTCTTC. The V call is TRBV7-3, the J call TRBJ2-1, with 7 nucleotides matching TRBD2. The germline V gene encodes CDR1 SGHTA and CDR2 FQGTGA. V lost 2 bases, J lost 8 bases, and 15 bases stayed unmatched. This CDR3 is 17 amino acids long.

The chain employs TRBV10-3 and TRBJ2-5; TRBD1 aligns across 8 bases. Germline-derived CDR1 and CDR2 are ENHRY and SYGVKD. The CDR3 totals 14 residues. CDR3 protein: CTSRRDRSEETQYF. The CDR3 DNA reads TGTACCAGCCGCCGGGACAGGTCCGAGGAGACCCAGTACTTC.

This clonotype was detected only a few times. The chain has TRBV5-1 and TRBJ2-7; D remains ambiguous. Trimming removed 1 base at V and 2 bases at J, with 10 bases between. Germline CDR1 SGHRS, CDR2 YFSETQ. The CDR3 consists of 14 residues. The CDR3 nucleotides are TGCGCCAGCAGCTTGATAAAAGGTCCCTACGAGCAGTACTTC. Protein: CASSLIKGPYEQYF.

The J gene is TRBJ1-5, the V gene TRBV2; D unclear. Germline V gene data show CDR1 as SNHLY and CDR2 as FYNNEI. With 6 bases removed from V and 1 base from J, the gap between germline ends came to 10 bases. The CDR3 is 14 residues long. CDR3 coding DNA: TGTGCCAGCAGAGGTATACAGAGCAATCAGCCCCAGCATTTT. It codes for CASRGIQSNQPQHF.

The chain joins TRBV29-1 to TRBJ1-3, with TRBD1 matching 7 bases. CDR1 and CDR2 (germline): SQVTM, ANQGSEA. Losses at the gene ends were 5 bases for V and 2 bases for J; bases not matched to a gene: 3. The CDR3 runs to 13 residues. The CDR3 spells CSVRDSAGNTIYF. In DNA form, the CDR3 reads TGCAGCGTTCGGGACAGCGCTGGAAACACCATATATTTT.

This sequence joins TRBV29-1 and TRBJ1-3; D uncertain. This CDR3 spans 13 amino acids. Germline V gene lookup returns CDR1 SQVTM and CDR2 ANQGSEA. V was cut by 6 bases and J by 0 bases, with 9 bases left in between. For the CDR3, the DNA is TGCAGCGTCGCAGACAACTCTGGAAACACCATATATTTT. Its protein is CSVADNSGNTIYF.

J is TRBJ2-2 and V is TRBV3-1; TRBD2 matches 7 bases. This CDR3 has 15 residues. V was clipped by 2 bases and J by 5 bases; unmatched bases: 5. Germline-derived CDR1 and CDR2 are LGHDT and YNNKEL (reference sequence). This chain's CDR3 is CASSQRDYLTGELFF. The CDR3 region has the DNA TGTGCCAGCAGCCAAAGGGACTACTTGACCGGGGAGCTGTTTTTT.

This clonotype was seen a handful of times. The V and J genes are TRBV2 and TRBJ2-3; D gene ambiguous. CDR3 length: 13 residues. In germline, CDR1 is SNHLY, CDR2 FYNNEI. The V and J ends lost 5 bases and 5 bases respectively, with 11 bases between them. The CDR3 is CASSPVEKDTQYF. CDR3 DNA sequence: TGTGCCAGCAGTCCAGTGGAGAAAGATACGCAGTATTTT.

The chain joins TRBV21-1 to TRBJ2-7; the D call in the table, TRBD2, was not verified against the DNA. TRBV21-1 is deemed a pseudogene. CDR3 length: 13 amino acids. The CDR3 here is CASSKGQRGEQYF. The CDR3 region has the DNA TGTGCCAGCAGCAAAGGACAGCGGGGCGAGCAGTACTTC.

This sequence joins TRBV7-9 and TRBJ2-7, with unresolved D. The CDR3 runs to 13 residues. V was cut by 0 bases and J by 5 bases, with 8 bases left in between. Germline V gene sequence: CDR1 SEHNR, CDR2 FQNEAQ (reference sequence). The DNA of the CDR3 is TGTGCCAGCAGCTTAGCGGCCGAGCACGAGCAGTACTTC. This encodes CASSLAAEHEQYF. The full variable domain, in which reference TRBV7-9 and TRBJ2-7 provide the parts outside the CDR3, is DTGVSQNPRHKITKRGQNVTFRCDPISEHNRLYWYRQTLGQGPEFLTYFQNEAQLEKSRLLSDRFSAERPKGSFSTLEIQRTEQGDSAMYLCASSLAAEHEQYFGPGTRLTVT.

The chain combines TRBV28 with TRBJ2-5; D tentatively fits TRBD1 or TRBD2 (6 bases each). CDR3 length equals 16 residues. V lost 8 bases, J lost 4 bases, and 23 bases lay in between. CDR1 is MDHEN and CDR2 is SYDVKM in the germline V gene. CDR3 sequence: CASGLGGFGLSETQYF. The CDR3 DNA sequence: TGTGCCAGCGGTCTAGGGGGGTTTGGCCTTTCAGAGACCCAGTACTTC. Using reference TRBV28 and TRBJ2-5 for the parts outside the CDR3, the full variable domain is DVKVTQSSRYLVKRTGEKVFLECVQDMDHENMFWYRQDPGLGLRLIYFSYDVKMKEKGDIPEGYSVSREKKERFSLILESASTNQTSMYLCASGLGGFGLSETQYFGPGTRLLVL.

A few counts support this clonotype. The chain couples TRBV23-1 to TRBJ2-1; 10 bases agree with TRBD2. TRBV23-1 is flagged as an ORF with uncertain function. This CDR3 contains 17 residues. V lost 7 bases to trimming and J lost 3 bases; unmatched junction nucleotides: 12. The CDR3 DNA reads TGCGCCAGCACCCGGAGGTGGGAGCGGGAGGGCTACAATGAGCAGTTCTTC. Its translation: CASTRRWEREGYNEQFF.

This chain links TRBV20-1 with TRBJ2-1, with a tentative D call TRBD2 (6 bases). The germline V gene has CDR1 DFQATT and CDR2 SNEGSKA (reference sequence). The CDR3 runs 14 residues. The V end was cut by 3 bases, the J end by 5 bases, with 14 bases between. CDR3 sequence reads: CSASGDWKNNEQFF. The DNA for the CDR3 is TGCAGTGCTAGCGGGGACTGGAAGAACAATGAGCAGTTCTTC.

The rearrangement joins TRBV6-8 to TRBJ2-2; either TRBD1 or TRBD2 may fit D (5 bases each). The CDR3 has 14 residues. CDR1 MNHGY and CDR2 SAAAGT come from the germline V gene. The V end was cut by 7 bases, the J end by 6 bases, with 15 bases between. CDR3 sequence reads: CASIPFGGSGELFF. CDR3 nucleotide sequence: TGTGCCAGCATCCCGTTTGGGGGATCCGGGGAGCTGTTTTTT.

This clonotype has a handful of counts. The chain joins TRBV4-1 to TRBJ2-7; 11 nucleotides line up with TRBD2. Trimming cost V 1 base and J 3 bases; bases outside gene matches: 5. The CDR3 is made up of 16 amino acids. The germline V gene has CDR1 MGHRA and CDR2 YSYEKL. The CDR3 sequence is CASSQVGGTSGYEQYF. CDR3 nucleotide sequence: TGCGCCAGCAGCCAAGTAGGTGGGACTAGCGGCTACGAGCAGTACTTC.

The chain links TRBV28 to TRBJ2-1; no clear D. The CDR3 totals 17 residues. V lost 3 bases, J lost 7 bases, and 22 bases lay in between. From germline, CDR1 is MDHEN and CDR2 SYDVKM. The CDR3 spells CASSFRVAIWSTNEQFF. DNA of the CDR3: TGTGCCAGCAGTTTTAGGGTGGCTATTTGGTCCACGAATGAGCAGTTCTTC.

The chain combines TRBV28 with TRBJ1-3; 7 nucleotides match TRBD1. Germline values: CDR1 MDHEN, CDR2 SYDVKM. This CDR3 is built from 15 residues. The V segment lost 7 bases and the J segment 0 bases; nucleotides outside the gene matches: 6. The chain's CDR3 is CASITGQSSGNTIYF. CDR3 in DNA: TGTGCCAGCATCACGGGACAGAGCTCTGGAAACACCATATATTTT.

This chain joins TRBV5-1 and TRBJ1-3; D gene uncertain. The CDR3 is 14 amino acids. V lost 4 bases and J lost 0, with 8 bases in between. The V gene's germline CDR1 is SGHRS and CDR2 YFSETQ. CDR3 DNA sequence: TGCGCCAGCAGCCCGACGGGCTCTGGAAACACCATATATTTT. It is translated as CASSPTGSGNTIYF.

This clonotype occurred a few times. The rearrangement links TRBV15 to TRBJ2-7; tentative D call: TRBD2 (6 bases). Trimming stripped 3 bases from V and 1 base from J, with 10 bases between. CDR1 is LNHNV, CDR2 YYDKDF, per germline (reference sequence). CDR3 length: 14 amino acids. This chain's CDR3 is CATSSGSASYEQYF. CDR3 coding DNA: TGTGCCACCAGCAGCGGGAGTGCGTCCTACGAGCAGTACTTC.

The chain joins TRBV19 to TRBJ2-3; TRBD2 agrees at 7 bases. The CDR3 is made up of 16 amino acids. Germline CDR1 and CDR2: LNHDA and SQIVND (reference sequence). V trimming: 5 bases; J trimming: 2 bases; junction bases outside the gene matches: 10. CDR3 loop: CASSSPGREFTDTQYF. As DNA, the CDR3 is TGTGCCAGTAGTTCCCCGGGGAGGGAGTTCACAGATACGCAGTATTTT.

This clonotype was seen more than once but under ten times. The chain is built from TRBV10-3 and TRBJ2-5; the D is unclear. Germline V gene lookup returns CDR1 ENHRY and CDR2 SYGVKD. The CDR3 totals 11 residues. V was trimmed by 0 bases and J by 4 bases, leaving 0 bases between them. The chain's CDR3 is CAISESETQYF. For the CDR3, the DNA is TGTGCCATCAGTGAGTCAGAGACCCAGTACTTC.

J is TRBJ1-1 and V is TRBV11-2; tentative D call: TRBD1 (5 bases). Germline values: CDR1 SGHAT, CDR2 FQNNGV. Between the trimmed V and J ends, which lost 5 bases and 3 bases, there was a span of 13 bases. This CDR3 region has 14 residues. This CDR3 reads CASSRDLWDTEAFF. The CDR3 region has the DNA TGTGCCAGCAGCCGGGACTTATGGGACACTGAAGCTTTCTTT.

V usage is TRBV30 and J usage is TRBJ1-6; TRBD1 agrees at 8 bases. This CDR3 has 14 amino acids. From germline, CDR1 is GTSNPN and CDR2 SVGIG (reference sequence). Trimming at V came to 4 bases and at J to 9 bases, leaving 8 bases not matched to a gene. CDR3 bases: TGTGCCTGGAACCCGACAGGGGTCAGTTCACCCCTCCACTTT. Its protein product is CAWNPTGVSSPLHF.